This T cell receptor (beta chain) originates from a study of T cell repertoires in cytomegalovirus infection. The CDR3 has 13 amino acids. Trimming took off 6 bases at V and 3 bases at J, with 14 bases between the two ends. Germline CDR1 and CDR2: DFQATT and SNEGSKA (reference sequence). TCRdb reanalysed the reads using MiXCR and keeps one entry per CDR3 protein. This sample has about half a million distinct CDR3 sequences; 33% occur once, and the top ten carry 17%. On this clonotype: Its target is unknown.

Study results and limitations: Public TCR beta family frequency separated CMV-and-HLA carriers, including in an independent cohort. Across the ex vivo response, the dominant clonotypes were HLA-C-restricted CMV-specific TCR beta clonotypes.

V gene TRBV20-1 combines with J gene TRBJ2-5, with D possibly matching TRBD2 (5 bases). The TCR was taken from a human donor in good health (CMV status not recorded). Some clones in this sample may be carry-over from other donors' samples. The specimen was cultured PBMCs, collected from culture after CMV antigen stimulation. CDR3 nucleotides: TGCAGTGCCGCCCCCCCCGGGGAAGAGACCCAGTACTTC. Encoded protein: CSAAPPGEETQYF.